This TCR beta chain comes out of a study of blood T cell repertoires in COVID-19. Whole-study context: Italy, Spain and the United States were the sources of the convalescent and acute COVID-19 samples.

The CDR3 has 14 amino acids. V gave up 0 bases and J gave up 8 bases, with 16 bases separating them. Germline lookup yields CDR1 GTSNPN and CDR2 SVGIG (reference sequence). Everyone who took part was roughly 18 to 89 years old, and they came from some 23 US areas. Grouping used clinical history reported by participants in a survey and questionnaire. The method was immunoSEQ multiplex PCR; TCRdb's version includes in-frame clones alone and lacks a portion of them. Of about 210,000 clones listed, about 86% are singletons. This chain connects TRBV30 to TRBJ1-2; possibly TRBD1 for D (6 bases). Sequencing was carried out using PBMCs or T cells enriched from blood (not recorded which). The receptor comes from a woman in her forties or fifties with acute COVID-19. CDR3 sequence: CAWSVRQAGGGYTF. The CDR3 nucleotides read TGTGCCTGGAGTGTACGACAGGCCGGGGGGGGCTACACCTTC.